The 8 T cell receptor beta chains reported below all come from one sample, sequenced in a study of T-cell reconstitution after alpha-beta-depleted transplantation in children (dated by TCRdb to 2015 to 2016). The treatment or condition label, as the study defines it: allogeneic hematopoietic cell transplantation with graft depleted of TCRalphabeta T cells and CD19 B cells. Library prep was done by PCR. Sequencing instrument: Illumina HiSeq 2500. To normalize quantification of the TCRbeta repertoire, the TCR libraries were built with molecular barcoding that relied on unique molecular identifiers. TCRdb reprocessing: public reads trimmed at Q25 with fastp, clones called with MiXCR, in-frame beta chains kept. Each entry is one CDR3 protein sequence, shown with its most common DNA and genes. This sample gives hundreds of thousands of distinct CDR3 sequences in total; about 10% of them show up just once. The top ten constitute 2% of the sample.

This sample comprised PBMCs, obtained before TCRalphabeta/CD19-depleted stem cell transplant. Receptors originate from a child aged 2 to 15 with inherited bone marrow failure, due to receive a stem cell transplant.

This clonotype has a count of ten or more. The chain combines TRBV10-3 with TRBJ2-7; TRBD1 matches 9 bases. The ends lost 1 base at V and 5 bases at J; junction bases unmatched: 6. The germline gives CDR1 ENHRY, CDR2 SYGVKD. The CDR3 extends over 15 amino acids. CDR3 bases: TGTGCCATCAGTGAGTTGACAGGGGGGCCTAACGAGCAGTACTTC. Translated: CAISELTGGPNEQYF.

On this clonotype: Just one base apart from a much larger clone, this may be a read error. The chain couples TRBV4-3 to TRBJ2-1; D is unresolved. Germline V gene sequence: CDR1 LGHNA, CDR2 YSLEER. This CDR3 is built from 15 residues. In nucleotides, the CDR3 is TGCGCCAGCAGCCAAGATAGCAGAGCCTACAATGAGCAGATCTTC. Protein sequence: CASSQDSRAYNEQIF.

This clonotype was picked up a small number of times. The rearrangement uses TRBV28 and TRBJ1-4; perhaps TRBD1 as D (5 bases). This CDR3 has 14 residues. Germline CDR1 is MDHEN and CDR2 is SYDVKM. Between the trimmed V and J ends, which lost 8 bases and 0 bases, there was a span of 10 bases. CDR3 protein: CASLGGATNEKLFF. DNA for the CDR3: TGTGCCAGCCTGGGGGGGGCAACTAATGAAAAACTGTTTTTT.

This clonotype was counted many times. J is TRBJ2-5 and V is TRBV7-9, with D perhaps assigned TRBD1 or TRBD2 (6 bases each). The CDR3 has 14 amino acids. The V end was cut by 1 base, the J end by 5 bases, with 11 bases between. The germline V gene has CDR1 SEHNR and CDR2 FQNEAQ (reference sequence). CDR3 region: CASSLGGGGETQYF. In nucleotides, the CDR3 is TGTGCCAGCAGCTTAGGTGGAGGGGGTGAGACCCAGTACTTC.

This clonotype showed up many times. V usage is TRBV5-1 and J usage is TRBJ2-5; D is ambiguous. The V gene lost 1 base and the J gene lost 5 bases, with 6 bases spanning the gap. This CDR3 spans 12 amino acids. From germline, CDR1 is SGHRS and CDR2 YFSETQ. The CDR3 region has the DNA TGCGCCAGCAGCTTGCTACTGGAGACCCAGTACTTC. This gives the protein CASSLLLETQYF.

There are many counts of this clonotype. This chain connects TRBV5-1 to TRBJ2-2, with D possibly TRBD1 on 5 matching bases. This CDR3 is built from 15 residues. V lost 1 base and J 3 bases, leaving 10 bases between the germline ends. Germline CDR1 is SGHRS and CDR2 is YFSETQ. The CDR3 DNA reads as TGCGCCAGCAGCTTGTTCAGGGCCGACACCGGGGAGCTGTTTTTT. It encodes CASSLFRADTGELFF.

This clonotype was observed many times. The rearrangement uses TRBV19 and TRBJ2-7; 8 bases are a match to TRBD2. The CDR3 has 13 amino acids. In germline, CDR1 is LNHDA, CDR2 SQIVND (reference sequence). V trimming: 1 base; J trimming: 6 bases; junction bases outside the gene matches: 2. CDR3: CASSIVGLAEQYF. The CDR3 coding sequence is TGTGCCAGTAGTATAGTTGGACTAGCCGAGCAGTACTTC.

In its sample, this clonotype was seen many times. The V and J genes are TRBV29-1 and TRBJ2-1, with D unclear. V was clipped by 5 bases and J by 10 bases, with 15 bases between them. CDR1 is SQVTM, CDR2 ANQGSEA, per germline. CDR3 size: 12 residues. CDR3 coding DNA: TGCAGCGTTTTCGCCAGTGGCAGAGAGCAGTTCTTC. This translates into CSVFASGREQFF.